The present T cell receptor (beta chain) was sequenced within a study of blood T cell repertoires in COVID-19. On the study more broadly: The origin of the acute and convalescent COVID-19 samples was the United States, Italy and Spain.

Per the authors' pipeline: It was from reference gene primer amplification that nucleated cell counts were estimated. Clones were read by immunoSEQ multiplex PCR, and TCRdb kept only the in-frame ones, dropping some. For V, J and clone size, that table is used; D and trimming come from the DNA. Of approximately 250,000 clones in the sample, 86% were seen once. Patients at the Seattle site were enrolled during active infection and followed longitudinally. The TCR was taken from a woman older than 75 with COVID-19, enrolled during active disease. Sequences were obtained from peripheral blood.

The CDR3, as DNA: TGTGCCTGGGGCGGGACAGTCTATGGCTACACCTTC. It codes for CAWGGTVYGYTF. This chain uses TRBV30 with TRBJ1-2; 7 nucleotides match TRBD1. This CDR3 is built from 12 residues. V gave up 5 bases and J gave up 4 bases; unmatched junction bases: 4. The germline gives CDR1 GTSNPN, CDR2 SVGIG (reference sequence). The whole variable domain, remainder taken from reference TRBV30 and TRBJ1-2, is SQTIHQWPATLVQPVGSPLSLECTVEGTSNPNLYWYRQAAGRGLQLLFYSVGIGQISSEVPQNLSASRPQDRQFILSSKKLLLSDSGFYLCAWGGTVYGYTFGSGTRLTVV.